Reported below is one TCR beta chain. This clone was recorded a few times. Its antigen is unknown. The input lacks base qualities; no much larger clone sits a single base away. The sample's time point, from its label and the paper: about 28 days (+/-7) after the second vaccine dose. According to the study, the label for this sample's treatment or condition signals: meningococcal conjugate vaccine given as trial control. The vaccinee samples were drawn from two UK trials, COV001 and COV002, one of which was a single-blind randomized controlled phase 2/3 trial testing AZD1222 (ChAdOx1 nCoV-19) in healthy adults. Trial participant PBMC samples were collected at day 0 and day 28 after the second dose for TCRbeta chain sequencing. The entry originates in a study of T cell responses to AZD1222 COVID-19 vaccine (dated by TCRdb to 2020 to 2022). For context, the study as a whole: TCR sequencing covered roughly 230 trial participants: around 210 given two doses of AZD1222 and some 25 given two doses of MenACWY control vaccine. Trial participants were enrolled by age into 18-55, 56-69 and 70-plus year subgroups, with about 150, 27 and 61 TCR-sequenced participants respectively. Study-wide conclusions, independent of this receptor: Conclusions about previously exposed vaccinees are limited because only six or seven AZD1222 recipients were SARS-CoV-2 seropositive at baseline. The 56-69-year group was small, and its depth increase did not reach significance, likely because of low power. After two AZD1222 doses, both the breadth and the depth of spike-specific TCRs were significantly higher than at day 0 and than in MenACWY recipients. Because no day 14 peak-response samples were available, repertoires were characterized only after the peak T cell response. Participants were mostly white British and included more females than males, and it was suggested by the authors that clonal diversity may have been underestimated. The vaccine-associated CD4 TCRs covered the entire spike protein, and the dominant responses fell in regions 160-218 and 743-854. Reportedly, almost half of the unique spike-specific TCRs recognized epitopes lying outside the regions that are mutated in the B.1.351 and B.1.1.7 variants.

Inclusive of the bounding cysteine and phenylalanine, the CDR3 is 16 residues long. Only CDR3 DNA remains: 48 bases, in frame from the first base. V is trimmed back by 3 bases and J by 6 bases, and the junction contains 14 bases that no gene match accounts for. CDR1 and CDR2, per the germline V gene, are SGHDT and YYEEEE. The CDR3 regions of human TCRbeta chains were analyzed by immunosequencing. As for the authors' bioinformatics: TCRs in the repertoires were matched against a reference library of SARS-CoV-2-specific TCRs that had been generated with the MIRA antigen-specificity platform. Breadth meant the fraction of unique TCRs that were SARS-CoV-2-associated, whereas depth meant the fraction of total T cells that were SARS-CoV-2-associated. Each spike-specific TCR was assigned to its reactive spike region and to a CD4 or CD8 class using the MIRA data. Log10-transformed breadth and depth values were compared by one-way ANOVA with Sidak's multiple comparisons tests. TCRdb took over this immuneACCESS table, retaining in-frame rearrangements with V and J assigned. Such tables are incomplete; in checked studies, under half of the missing clones stem from an unresolved V gene, and the remainder is unexplained. D and trimming come from the DNA, and the V and J calls and clone size come from that table. The sample data list about 140,000 clones, and 75% to 95% of these were observed just once. Roughly 7.5% of the sample goes to the ten largest clones.

This sequence originates from an adult who received the MenACWY meningococcal vaccine as a control. This specimen was peripheral blood, taken 28 days after the second dose of the MenACWY control vaccine. The rearranged segments are TRBV5-6 and TRBJ2-7, and 8 junction bases match TRBD2. The DNA reads as follows: TGTGCCAGCAGCTCAGCATCCGGGAGGGCCTTAGTCGAGCAGTACTTC. Translated, this is CASSSASGRALVEQYF.